This TCR beta chain originates from a study of T cells after yellow fever vaccination. Study-wide points: A secondary response was less intense yet reached its peak sooner, at day 5 versus 15. Abundant bulk-derived clonotypes could contaminate FACS-sorted repertoires. Primary-vaccination clones mostly resurfaced post-booster (96% CD4, under 90% CD8).

Many counts were recorded for this clonotype. Its antigen is currently unknown. MiXCR, applied by TCRdb to the 5' RACE reads, yields one record per CDR3 protein. Here the sample spans 150,000 to 200,000 distinct CDR3 sequences, 9.5% to 12% being singletons. The germline CDR1 and CDR2 sequences are SEHNR and FQNEAQ (reference sequence). Trimming took off 6 bases at V and 1 base at J, with 20 bases between the two ends. The CDR3 contains 17 residues. Sequenced here: CD8+ T cells sorted from PBMCs, sampled 15 days after the yellow fever booster vaccination. This TCR came from a man aged 18 to 35 who received the YFV17D yellow fever vaccine. J is TRBJ2-3 and V is TRBV7-9; D unclear. The CDR3 reads CASRKRRTVDGTDTQYF. For the CDR3, the DNA is TGTGCCAGCAGGAAAAGGCGGACCGTCGATGGCACAGATACGCAGTATTTT.